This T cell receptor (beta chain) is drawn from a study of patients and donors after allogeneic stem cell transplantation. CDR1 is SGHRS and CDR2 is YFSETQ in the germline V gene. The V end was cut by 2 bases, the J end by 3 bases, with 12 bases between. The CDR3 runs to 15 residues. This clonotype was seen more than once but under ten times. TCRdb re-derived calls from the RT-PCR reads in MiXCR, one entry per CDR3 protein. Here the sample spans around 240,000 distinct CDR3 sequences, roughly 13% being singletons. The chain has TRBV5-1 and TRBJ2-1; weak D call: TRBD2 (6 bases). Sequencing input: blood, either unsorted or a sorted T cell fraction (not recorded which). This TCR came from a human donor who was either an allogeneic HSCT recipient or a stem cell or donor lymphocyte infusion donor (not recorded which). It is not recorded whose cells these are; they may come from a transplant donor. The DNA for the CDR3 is TGCGCCAGCAGCTTTAGCGGAGGGCGCTACAATGAGCAGTTCTTC. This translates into CASSFSGGRYNEQFF.